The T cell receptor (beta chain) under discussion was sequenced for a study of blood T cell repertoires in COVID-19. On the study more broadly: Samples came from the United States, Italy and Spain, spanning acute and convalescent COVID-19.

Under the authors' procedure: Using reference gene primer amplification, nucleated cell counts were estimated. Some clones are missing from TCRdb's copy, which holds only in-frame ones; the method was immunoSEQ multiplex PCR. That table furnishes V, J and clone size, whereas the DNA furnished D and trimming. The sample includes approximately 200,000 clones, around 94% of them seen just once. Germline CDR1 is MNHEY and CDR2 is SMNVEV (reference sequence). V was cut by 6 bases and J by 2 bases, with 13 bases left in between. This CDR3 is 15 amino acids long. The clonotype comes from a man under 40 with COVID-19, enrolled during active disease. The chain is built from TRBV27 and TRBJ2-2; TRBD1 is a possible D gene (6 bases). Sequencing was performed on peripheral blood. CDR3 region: CASRAAGDNTGELFF. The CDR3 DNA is TGTGCCAGCAGGGCGGCAGGGGACAACACCGGGGAGCTGTTTTTT.